This record covers a single T cell receptor beta chain. No antigen is known for it. This entry is derived from a study of T cell responses to AZD1222 COVID-19 vaccine. Repertoires were generated with immunoSEQ multiplex PCR, while TCRdb's copy carries only in-frame clones and drops some. The table includes 150,000 or so clones, roughly 90% detected once. Germline trimming cut 3 bases from V and 2 bases from J; bases unmatched to any gene: 3. Germline CDR1 and CDR2: PRHDT and FYEKMQ (reference sequence). CDR3 length equals 14 residues. Study observations and caveats: A reported finding is that nearly half of spike-specific TCRs target unmutated variant regions.

The specimen was peripheral blood, collected 28 days after the second AZD1222 dose. The chain joins TRBV13 to TRBJ2-7, with 8 positions matching TRBD2. The sequence came from an adult who received the AZD1222 COVID-19 vaccine. DNA of the CDR3: TGTGCCAGCAGCTTGGGCGGGGGGCCCTACGAGCAGTACTTC. This codes for CASSLGGGPYEQYF.